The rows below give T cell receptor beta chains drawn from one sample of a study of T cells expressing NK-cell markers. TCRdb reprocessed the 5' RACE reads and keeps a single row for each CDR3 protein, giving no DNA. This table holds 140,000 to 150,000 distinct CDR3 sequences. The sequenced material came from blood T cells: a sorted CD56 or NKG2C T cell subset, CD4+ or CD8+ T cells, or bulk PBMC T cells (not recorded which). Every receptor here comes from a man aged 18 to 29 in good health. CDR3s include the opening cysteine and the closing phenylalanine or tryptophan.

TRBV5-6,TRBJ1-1,CASSRHGGSPEAFF
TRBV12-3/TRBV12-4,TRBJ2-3,CASSRGWSSGSFFADTQYF
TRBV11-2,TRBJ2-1,CASSSRTVENEQFF
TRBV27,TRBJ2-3,CASSLYYRERDDTQYF
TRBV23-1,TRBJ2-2,CAGPGLRNTGELFF
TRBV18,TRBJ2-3,CASSPAGTQTLSDTDTQYF
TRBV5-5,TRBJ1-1,CASTLGRNTEAFF
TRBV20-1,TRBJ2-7,CSATDRGNYEQYF
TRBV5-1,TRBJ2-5,CASSPDRLYQETQYF
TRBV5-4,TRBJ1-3,CACHDGAGNTIYF
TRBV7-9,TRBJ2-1,CASSETSGRAQQFF
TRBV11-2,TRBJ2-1,CASSLEGGWNEQFF